Shown below are 18 T cell receptor beta chains from a single sample sequenced in a study of blood T cell repertoires in COVID-19. Sequencing used immunoSEQ multiplex PCR; TCRdb keeps in-frame clones, though not all of them. The data contain hundreds of thousands of clones, roughly 89% of them singletons. Input material: peripheral blood. The receptors derive from a woman in her 30s with active or convalescent COVID-19.

The rearrangement links TRBV2 to TRBJ1-1; no reliable D call. Germline values: CDR1 SNHLY, CDR2 FYNNEI. The CDR3 contains 12 residues. The V end was cut by 6 bases, the J end by 6 bases, with 11 bases between. CDR3 protein: CASRALVAEAFF. The CDR3 DNA reads TGTGCCAGCAGGGCCCTCGTCGCTGAAGCTTTCTTT. The variable domain in full, with the rest retrieved from reference TRBV2 and TRBJ1-1, is EPEVTQTPSHQVTQMGQEVILRCVPISNHLYFYWYRQILGQKVEFLVSFYNNEISEKSEIFDDQFSVERPDGSNFTLKIRSTKLEDSAMYFCASRALVAEAFFGQGTRLTVV.

The chain carries TRBV19 and TRBJ1-2; 9 bases match TRBD1. Germline CDR1 LNHDA, CDR2 SQIVND (reference sequence). J gave up 6 bases and V 5 bases, and 7 bases lay outside the gene matches. There are 14 residues in the CDR3. In DNA form, the CDR3 reads TGTGCCAGTAGTCCCCGACAGGGGGGTCATGGCTACACCTTC. Its protein product is CASSPRQGGHGYTF.

The V gene is TRBV5-1, the J gene TRBJ1-6; TRBD1 matches at 12 bases. Germline V gene sequence: CDR1 SGHRS, CDR2 YFSETQ. Trimming cost V 0 bases and J 3 bases; bases outside gene matches: 13. The CDR3 covers 21 residues. The DNA for the CDR3 is TGCGCCAGCAGCTTGGCGGGGGACAGGGGGCGCGAAGGGAGCTATAATTCACCCCTCCACTTT. It codes for CASSLAGDRGREGSYNSPLHF.

The genes are TRBV6-5 and TRBJ1-3; no clear D. This CDR3 has 14 residues. The V and J ends lost 7 bases and 0 bases respectively, with 10 bases between them. CDR1 is MNHEY, CDR2 SVGAGI, per germline. CDR3 region: CASTERGSGNTIYF. DNA of the CDR3: TGTGCCAGCACCGAGCGGGGCTCTGGAAACACCATATATTTT.

The chain recombines TRBV3-1 (or the pseudogene TRBV3-2) with TRBJ2-1; D unresolved. The germline V and J ends were trimmed by 4 bases and 0 bases, with 7 bases remaining between them. Germline CDR1 and CDR2: LGHDT and YNNKEL (reference sequence). CDR3 size: 14 residues. The CDR3 DNA reads TGTGCCAGCAGCCGCGGTAGCTCCTACAATGAGCAGTTCTTC. Translation gives CASSRGSSYNEQFF.

V gene TRBV7-9 combines with J gene TRBJ1-2; no clear D. This CDR3 contains 15 residues. Germline CDR1 is SEHNR and CDR2 is FQNEAQ (reference sequence). V was trimmed by 4 bases and J by 4 bases, leaving 16 bases between them. CDR3 sequence (DNA): TGTGCCAGCAGCTCCCTTACCCGAGATGGCTATGGCTACACCTTC. Its translation: CASSSLTRDGYGYTF.

This chain joins TRBV9 and TRBJ1-1; D ambiguous. V dropped 4 bases and J dropped 1 base, with 11 bases sitting between them. CDR3 length equals 14 residues. The germline V gene has CDR1 SGDLS and CDR2 YYNGEE. The CDR3 sequence is CASSSSPGNTEAFF. For the CDR3, the DNA is TGTGCCAGCAGCTCAAGCCCCGGGAACACTGAAGCTTTCTTT.

V gene TRBV5-1 combines with J gene TRBJ1-1, with D perhaps TRBD1 (5 bases). Trimming removed 4 bases at V and 1 base at J, with 5 bases between. This CDR3 spans 12 amino acids. Germline CDR1 reads SGHRS; CDR2 reads YFSETQ. DNA of the CDR3: TGCGCCAGCAGCCAGGGGAACACTGAAGCTTTCTTT. Its translation: CASSQGNTEAFF.

This chain joins TRBV6-6 and TRBJ1-4, with TRBD1 matching over 9 bases. The CDR3 contains 13 residues. V was pared by 10 bases and J by 6 bases, with 6 bases of the junction left unmatched. Germline V gene lookup returns CDR1 MNHNY and CDR2 SVGAGI (reference sequence). Here the CDR3 DNA reads TGTGCCACCACAACAGGGGGCTATGAAAAACTGTTTTTT. As protein: CATTTGGYEKLFF.

The chain couples TRBV7-2 to TRBJ2-1; possibly TRBD2 for D (6 bases). V shed 3 bases and J shed 6 bases, with 12 bases lying between them. CDR3 length: 14 residues. Germline lookup yields CDR1 SGHTA and CDR2 FQGNSA. As DNA, the CDR3 is TGTGCCAGCAGCTTCGGCGGGGCGGGCAATGAGCAGTTCTTC. Protein: CASSFGGAGNEQFF.

The CDR3 loop reads CASSFLDRGRPTEAFF. CDR3 in DNA: TGTGCCAGCAGCTTTTTAGACAGGGGGCGACCCACTGAAGCTTTCTTT. The V gene is TRBV11-2, the J gene TRBJ1-1; the match to TRBD1 covers 10 bases. V shed 3 bases and J 4 bases; nucleotides not matched to a gene: 8. Germline CDR1 and CDR2: SGHAT and FQNNGV. The CDR3 is made up of 16 amino acids.

This clone was counted once. This chain's CDR3 is CASSQPDMNTEAFF. The CDR3 nucleotides read TGTGCCAGCAGCCAACCCGACATGAACACTGAAGCTTTCTTT. The chain links TRBV11-1 to TRBJ1-1; D not certain. Trimming removed 5 bases from V and 0 bases from J, with 10 bases in between. CDR1 is SGHAT and CDR2 is FQDESV in the germline V gene (reference sequence). The CDR3 is 14 residues long.

This clone was recorded a few times. The chain carries TRBV19 and TRBJ1-5; D might be TRBD1 (6 bases). V was shortened by 1 base and J by 7 bases, with 14 bases between the two germline ends. CDR1 and CDR2 from the germline V gene are LNHDA and SQIVND (reference sequence). The CDR3 has 15 residues. The CDR3 DNA sequence: TGTGCCAGTAGTATAGGGGCAGGGGTAGGGCAGCCCCAGCATTTT. Protein sequence: CASSIGAGVGQPQHF.

The chain recombines TRBV18 with TRBJ1-6; TRBD1 matches at 9 bases. Trimming at V came to 3 bases and at J to 7 bases, leaving 10 bases not matched to a gene. This CDR3 is 17 amino acids long. The germline V gene has CDR1 KGHSH and CDR2 LQKENI. The CDR3 here is CASSPNQAGTGNSPLHF. The CDR3 coding sequence is TGTGCCAGCTCACCGAACCAGGCCGGGACAGGGAATTCACCCCTCCACTTT.

The V call is TRBV4-1, the J call TRBJ1-6; TRBD1 might be the D (6 bases). V shed 4 bases and J shed 0 bases, with 25 bases lying between them. CDR1 and CDR2 (germline): MGHRA, YSYEKL. The CDR3 is made up of 21 amino acids. The CDR3 here is CASSPYQGQASVSSYNSPLHF. Here the CDR3 DNA reads TGCGCCAGCAGCCCGTACCAGGGGCAGGCTTCCGTGAGCTCCTATAATTCACCCCTCCACTTT.

The J gene is TRBJ1-3, the V gene TRBV5-1; possible D gene TRBD1, 5 bases. This CDR3 is built from 16 residues. Germline values: CDR1 SGHRS, CDR2 YFSETQ. V lost 1 base, J lost 0 bases, and 11 bases lay in between. The CDR3 DNA sequence: TGCGCCAGCAGCTTGACCGGGACTCTCTCTGGAAACACCATATATTTT. This sequence encodes CASSLTGTLSGNTIYF.

The chain uses TRBV2 and TRBJ2-4, with 8 bases matching TRBD1. Germline CDR1 SNHLY, CDR2 FYNNEI. This CDR3 is 12 amino acids long. V lost 7 bases, J lost 8 bases, and 4 bases stayed unmatched. CDR3 sequence (DNA): TGTGCCAGCACAGGGGGCCAGGACATTCAGTACTTC. Protein: CASTGGQDIQYF.

This rearrangement joins TRBV29-1 to TRBJ1-1; TRBD1 might be the D (6 bases). The V end lost 7 bases, the J end lost 0 bases, and 15 bases lay between the germline ends. The CDR3 extends over 14 amino acids. Germline CDR1 is SQVTM and CDR2 is ANQGSEA. As DNA, the CDR3 is TGCAGCGGCGTAAAAGGACAGTTGAACACTGAAGCTTTCTTT. It translates to CSGVKGQLNTEAFF.